The clone carrying this T cell receptor (beta chain) was recorded many times. Treatment was busulfan-fludarabine conditioning, a marrow graft, and cyclophosphamide on days +3 and +4. The data derive from a study of T cells after posttransplantation cyclophosphamide. Measured with immunoSEQ multiplex PCR; TCRdb has only the in-frame clones, and not every one. Altogether a few thousand clones were found in the sample, and no singletons occur. J lost 3 bases, V lost 3 bases, and 9 bases had no gene match. The CDR3 contains 16 residues. CDR1 and CDR2 (germline): GTSNPN, SVGIG (reference sequence). The V and J genes are TRBV30 and TRBJ2-1; 9 bases map to TRBD1. This receptor was identified in a female patient aged 45 to 65 who received an allogeneic stem cell transplant from a related donor, was CMV-positive, and had no GVHD. A subset of T cells may come from the graft donor. The specimen was PBMCs, collected 32 days after allogeneic stem cell transplant with posttransplant cyclophosphamide. The CDR3 protein is CAWSHDRGTFYNEQFF. The DNA of the CDR3 is TGTGCCTGGAGCCACGACAGGGGGACCTTCTACAATGAGCAGTTCTTC.